Below are 14 T cell receptor beta chains sequenced from a single sample in a study of cytomegalovirus exposure and HLA in healthy donors (dated by TCRdb to 2015 to 2018). To prepare the library, the immunoSEQ multiplex PCR assay was applied. For the multiplex PCR, a mixture combining 60 forward primers for TCR Vbeta segments and 13 reverse primers for TCR Jbeta segments was used. Entries here come from immuneACCESS through TCRdb and include only in-frame sequences with V and J called. Some clones fail to appear in such tables; in the studies checked, an unresolved V gene covers under half of the shortfall, and the cause of the remainder is unknown. Within this sample are around 200,000 clones, with 75% to 80% of them counted one time only. Around 1.8% of the sample is held by the ten biggest clonotypes. Sequencing was carried out using PBMCs. The receptors here all came from a man aged 18 to 30 in good health and CMV-seronegative.

This clone came up once. The J gene is TRBJ1-5, the V gene TRBV6-5; no clear D gene. Trimming stripped 5 bases from V and 0 bases from J, with 8 bases between. CDR3 length: 14 residues. Germline CDR1 reads MNHEY; CDR2 reads SVGAGI. CDR3 coding DNA: TGTGCCAGCAGTCAGGAGGATAGCAATCAGCCCCAGCATTTT. Its protein is CASSQEDSNQPQHF.

This clone was found a few times. The gene calls are TRBV5-6 and TRBJ1-1; possibly TRBD1 for D (5 bases). The germline gives CDR1 SGHDT, CDR2 YYEEEE. CDR3 size: 12 residues. Deletions cut 2 bases from V and 5 bases from J, with 7 bases between. CDR3 in DNA: TGTGCCAGCAGCTTTCAGGGAACTGAAGCTTTCTTT. It is translated as CASSFQGTEAFF.

The V call is TRBV19, the J call TRBJ1-5; TRBD1 matches at 10 bases. The germline CDR1 and CDR2 sequences are LNHDA and SQIVND (reference sequence). J gave up 4 bases and V 4 bases, and 4 bases lay outside the gene matches. The CDR3 covers 15 residues. The CDR3 nucleotides are TGTGCCAGTAGTACTCTGGGACAGGGGAATCAGCCCCAGCATTTT. It yields the protein CASSTLGQGNQPQHF.

The rearrangement links TRBV27 to TRBJ2-2, with TRBD1 identical over 7 bases. Germline values: CDR1 MNHEY, CDR2 SMNVEV (reference sequence). This CDR3 comprises 14 residues. V was pared by 6 bases and J by 5 bases, with 6 bases of the junction left unmatched. In DNA form, the CDR3 reads TGTGCCAGCAGAACGGGACAGCTAACCGGGGAGCTGTTTTTT. Translation: CASRTGQLTGELFF.

The genes are TRBV27 and TRBJ1-2; 7 bases match TRBD1. This CDR3 is built from 15 residues. In germline, CDR1 is MNHEY, CDR2 SMNVEV (reference sequence). V dropped 1 base and J dropped 5; count of bases not matched to a gene: 7. This CDR3 is CASSLLSTGVYGYTF. The CDR3 DNA reads TGTGCCAGCAGTTTATTAAGTACAGGGGTTTATGGCTACACCTTC.

This clone turned up a few times. The chain has TRBV19 and TRBJ2-1; 7 nucleotides agree with TRBD1. Trimming cost V 9 bases and J 0 bases; bases outside gene matches: 5. The germline V gene encodes CDR1 LNHDA and CDR2 SQIVND (reference sequence). The CDR3 loop spans 14 amino acids. The CDR3 region is CASEGGTSYNEQFF. The CDR3 DNA is TGTGCCAGCGAAGGGGGCACCTCCTACAATGAGCAGTTCTTC.

On this clone: This same CDR3 is encoded by further DNA sequences in the sample. The genes are TRBV5-1 and TRBJ1-2; no firm D call. Per the germline V gene, CDR1 is SGHRS and CDR2 is YFSETQ. Trimming cost V 0 bases and J 6 bases, with 6 bases left between them. The CDR3 contains 12 residues. CDR3 sequence reads: CASSLASDGYTF. The DNA for the CDR3 is TGCGCCAGCAGCTTGGCCTCGGATGGCTACACCTTC.

This clone was detected once. This chain uses TRBV7-2 with TRBJ2-6; no reliable D call. Deletions cut 1 base from V and 1 base from J, with 14 bases between. This CDR3 comprises 18 residues. Per germline, CDR1 SGHTA and CDR2 FQGNSA. CDR3 region: CASSLVSPPRSGANVLTF. CDR3 DNA sequence: TGTGCCAGCAGCTTAGTTTCTCCCCCGAGATCTGGGGCCAACGTCCTGACTTTC.

V and J are TRBV6-1 and TRBJ1-1; D remains unclear. CDR3 length: 14 residues. The V end was cut by 5 bases, the J end by 0 bases, with 10 bases between. Germline V lookup: CDR1 MNHNS, CDR2 SASEGT. The CDR3 region has the DNA TGTGCCAGCAGTCGAGAGGGTGTGAACACTGAAGCTTTCTTT. This encodes CASSREGVNTEAFF.

A word on this clone: At the DNA level, this CDR3 is encoded by other sequences in the same sample as well. This chain uses TRBV2 with TRBJ2-1; D unresolved. The germline CDR1 and CDR2 sequences are SNHLY and FYNNEI. The CDR3 spans 14 residues. The ends were cut back, 1 base at V and 0 bases at J, with 4 bases in the middle. CDR3 nucleotide sequence: TGTGCCAGCAGTGAAGGGAGCTCCTACAATGAGCAGTTCTTC. It encodes CASSEGSSYNEQFF.

The rearrangement uses TRBV19 and TRBJ2-5; 9 nucleotides match TRBD2. The V gene's germline CDR1 is LNHDA and CDR2 SQIVND (reference sequence). The CDR3 covers 15 residues. J lost 3 bases, V lost 1 base, and 3 bases had no gene match. This CDR3 reads CASSIAAGGKETQYF. CDR3 DNA: TGTGCCAGTAGTATAGCAGCGGGAGGTAAAGAGACCCAGTACTTC.

This clone showed up just a few times. V usage is TRBV7-8 and J usage is TRBJ2-1, with 11 bases matching TRBD2. The CDR3 runs to 16 residues. The germline gives CDR1 SGHVS, CDR2 FQNEAQ. V was pared by 0 bases and J by 4 bases, with 2 bases of the junction left unmatched. Written as DNA, the CDR3 is TGTGCCAGCAGCTTAGCGGCTAGCGGGAGGTACAATGAGCAGTTCTTC. Translated: CASSLAASGRYNEQFF.

This clone was observed a few times. The V gene is TRBV5-1, the J gene TRBJ2-1, with 7 bases identical to TRBD1. This CDR3 region has 16 residues. From germline, CDR1 is SGHRS and CDR2 YFSETQ. Trimming removed 4 bases from V and 5 bases from J; junction bases left unmatched: 12. The CDR3 nucleotides are TGCGCCAGCAGCCCTAAACAGGGGCAGCGAGACAATGAGCAGTTCTTC. Translation: CASSPKQGQRDNEQFF.

The chain joins TRBV7-9 to TRBJ1-5; a possible D gene is TRBD1 (5 bases). From germline, CDR1 is SEHNR and CDR2 FQNEAQ (reference sequence). This CDR3 spans 18 amino acids. V lost 4 bases and J 0 bases, leaving 19 bases between the germline ends. CDR3 nucleotides: TGTGCCAGCAGCTCCGAACGCGACAGAAGAGATAGCAATCAGCCCCAGCATTTT. Translated, it gives CASSSERDRRDSNQPQHF.